This T cell receptor beta chain originates from a study of blood T cell repertoires in COVID-19. Overall study: Acute and convalescent COVID-19 specimens originated in the United States, Italy and Spain.

The germline gives CDR1 ENHRY, CDR2 SYGVKD. Trimming at V came to 3 bases and at J to 9 bases, leaving 8 bases not matched to a gene. The CDR3 is 15 amino acids. This clone appeared once. The repertoire was sequenced with immunoSEQ multiplex PCR; TCRdb's copy has only in-frame clones and lacks some. This table has approximately 100,000 clones, 70% to 90% appearing once. This TCR was recovered from a human donor in a cohort sampled during active COVID-19. The chain has TRBV10-3 and TRBJ2-1; 10 nucleotides agree with TRBD2. Sequenced input: peripheral blood. CDR3 sequence: CAISDDSGRYGEQFF. As DNA, the CDR3 is TGTGCCATCAGTGACGATAGCGGGAGGTATGGTGAGCAGTTCTTC.